A single sample is the source of the 15 T cell receptor beta chains below, sequenced in a study of blood T cells in healthy people across ages. A J-beta primer mix and a sample-barcoded 5' primer were used in a second PCR of roughly 7 to 12 cycles. MiXCR, applied by TCRdb to the 5' RACE reads, yields one record per CDR3 protein. The table lists around 1,600,000 distinct CDR3 sequences, approximately 42% of them singletons. The sample taken for sequencing was blood. These receptors all come from a woman aged 18 to 35 in good health.

This clonotype was detected a few times. The chain is built from TRBV11-2 and TRBJ2-7, with no clear D. CDR3 size: 16 residues. In germline, CDR1 is SGHAT, CDR2 FQNNGV. V lost 4 bases and J 2 bases, leaving 18 bases between the germline ends. The CDR3 DNA reads TGTGCCAGCAGCTCCCACCGCACCGACACTGCCTACGAGCAGTACTTC. It codes for CASSSHRTDTAYEQYF.

The chain combines TRBV15 with TRBJ2-1; 10 bases agree with TRBD2. The end of the DNA aligns better with TRBJ2-7, so the J call may be wrong. Germline-derived CDR1 and CDR2 are LNHNV and YYDKDF (reference sequence). The CDR3 has 18 amino acids. CDR3 protein: CATSRETLAGGPNNEQYF. Here the CDR3 DNA reads TGTGCCACCAGCAGAGAAACCTTAGCGGGAGGCCCCAACAATGAGCAGTACTTC.

This clonotype was found a few times. The chain links TRBV7-2 to TRBJ1-2; no clear D gene. Trimming removed 3 bases at V and 4 bases at J, with 12 bases between. From germline, CDR1 is SGHTA and CDR2 FQGNSA. This CDR3 comprises 14 residues. The CDR3 nucleotides are TGTGCCAGCAGCTTTTTGAATTCCCTCTATGGCTACACCTTC. It translates to CASSFLNSLYGYTF.

This clonotype was detected only a few times. V is TRBV4-3 and J is TRBJ1-2, with 7 bases matching TRBD1. CDR3 length: 15 amino acids. Germline CDR1 is LGHNA and CDR2 is YSLEER. Trimming cost V 1 base and J 3 bases; bases outside gene matches: 5. CDR3 residues: CASSQVTGRDYGYTF. The CDR3 coding sequence is TGCGCCAGCAGCCAAGTGACAGGGAGGGACTATGGCTACACCTTC.

This clonotype has a handful of counts. Here the CDR3 reads CASSQGITSDQETQYF. Here the CDR3 DNA reads TGCGCCAGCAGCCAGGGTATCACTAGCGACCAAGAGACCCAGTACTTC. The chain uses TRBV4-1 and TRBJ2-5; 7 nucleotides agree with TRBD2. The CDR3 is 16 residues long. The V and J ends lost 3 bases and 0 bases, in that order; junction bases with no gene match: 7. The germline V gene encodes CDR1 MGHRA and CDR2 YSYEKL.

The rearrangement joins TRBV11-2 to TRBJ1-4; 10 nucleotides line up with TRBD1. Germline V CDR1 and CDR2: SGHAT, FQNNGV. V lost 3 bases to trimming and J lost 3 bases; unmatched junction nucleotides: 7. The CDR3 spans 17 residues. The chain's CDR3 is CASSFRQGARANEKLFF. CDR3 DNA: TGTGCCAGCAGCTTCAGACAGGGGGCGCGGGCTAATGAAAAACTGTTTTTT.

This sequence joins TRBV6-5 and TRBJ1-4; the D is unclear. This CDR3 has 14 amino acids. The V and J ends lost 6 bases and 4 bases respectively, with 12 bases between them. Germline-derived CDR1 and CDR2 are MNHEY and SVGAGI. CDR3 in DNA: TGTGCCAGCAGGAGAGGGTTCTATAATGAAAAACTGTTTTTT. Encoded protein: CASRRGFYNEKLFF.

This clonotype came up a few times. The chain has TRBV20-1 and TRBJ2-1; 9 positions match TRBD2. V dropped 0 bases and J dropped 2; count of bases not matched to a gene: 5. Looked up from germline, CDR1 is DFQATT and CDR2 is SNEGSKA (reference sequence). The length of the CDR3 is 16 residues. The CDR3 is CSARDELAGPYNEQFF. Written as DNA, the CDR3 is TGCAGTGCTAGAGATGAGCTAGCGGGACCCTACAATGAGCAGTTCTTC.

The J gene is TRBJ2-1, the V gene TRBV20-1; 13 bases agree with TRBD2. The J call is doubtful: the DNA matches TRBJ2-7 better. There are 17 residues in the CDR3. The germline gives CDR1 DFQATT, CDR2 SNEGSKA (reference sequence). Here the CDR3 reads CSARGLAGLNSYNEQYF. CDR3 sequence (DNA): TGCAGTGCTAGGGGACTAGCGGGGCTAAACTCCTACAATGAGCAGTACTTC.

The chain joins TRBV4-2 to TRBJ1-3, with TRBD1 matching 7 bases. The V segment lost 3 bases and the J segment 6 bases; nucleotides outside the gene matches: 8. This CDR3 is built from 15 residues. CDR1 and CDR2 (germline): LGHNA, YNFKEQ. The CDR3 sequence is CASSQRQGVANTIYF. The CDR3 DNA reads TGTGCCAGCAGCCAGAGACAGGGAGTTGCAAACACCATATATTTT.

The chain carries TRBV6-2 or TRBV6-3 and TRBJ2-7; 9 bases agree with TRBD2. Germline CDR1 reads MNHEY; CDR2 reads SVGEGT. With 2 bases clipped from V and 6 bases from J, the junction kept 11 bases outside the gene matches. The CDR3 sequence is 16 residues long. CDR3 DNA: TGTGCCAGCAGTTACGATGCGGGCCTAGCGGGGCCCGAGCAGTACTTC. Its protein product is CASSYDAGLAGPEQYF.

This sequence joins TRBV10-3 and TRBJ2-7; the match to TRBD2 covers 7 bases. CDR1 is ENHRY, CDR2 SYGVKD, per germline. Trimming at V came to 2 bases and at J to 6 bases, leaving 7 bases not matched to a gene. This CDR3 spans 14 amino acids. The CDR3 protein is CAISERGGSLEQYF. The CDR3 DNA reads as TGTGCCATCAGTGAGCGGGGCGGGAGTCTCGAGCAGTACTTC.

V is TRBV18 and J is TRBJ1-2; TRBD1 matches 9 bases. Losses at the gene ends were 3 bases for V and 6 bases for J; bases not matched to a gene: 5. The CDR3 sequence is 14 residues long. Germline CDR1 is KGHSH and CDR2 is LQKENI. Written as DNA, the CDR3 is TGTGCCAGCTCACCGGGACAGGGAAGGGATGGCTACACCTTC. It encodes CASSPGQGRDGYTF. Variable domain in full (rest from reference TRBV18 and TRBJ1-2): NAGVMQNPRHLVRRRGQEARLRCSPMKGHSHVYWYRQLPEEGLKFMVYLQKENIIDESGMPKERFSAEFPKEGPSILRIQQVVRGDSAAYFCASSPGQGRDGYTFGSGTRLTVV.

The gene calls are TRBV5-4 and TRBJ2-1; 8 bases line up with TRBD2. There are 15 residues in the CDR3. Germline CDR1 and CDR2: SGHNT and YYREEE (reference sequence). Unmatched junction bases numbered 7, after V lost 3 bases and J lost 5 bases. The CDR3 nucleotides read TGTGCCAGCAGCTCCGGGACTAGGGGGGACAATGAGCAGTTCTTC. Protein product: CASSSGTRGDNEQFF.

This clonotype was seen many times. This sequence joins TRBV4-1 and TRBJ2-7, with a weak D call TRBD2 (7 bases). CDR1 is MGHRA, CDR2 YSYEKL, per germline. This CDR3 has 18 amino acids. V lost 4 bases, J lost 4 bases, and 26 bases lay in between. CDR3 DNA: TGCGCCAGCAGCCGGGTATTTTACGGGGGGCCACGATCATACGAGCAGTACTTC. Residues: CASSRVFYGGPRSYEQYF.